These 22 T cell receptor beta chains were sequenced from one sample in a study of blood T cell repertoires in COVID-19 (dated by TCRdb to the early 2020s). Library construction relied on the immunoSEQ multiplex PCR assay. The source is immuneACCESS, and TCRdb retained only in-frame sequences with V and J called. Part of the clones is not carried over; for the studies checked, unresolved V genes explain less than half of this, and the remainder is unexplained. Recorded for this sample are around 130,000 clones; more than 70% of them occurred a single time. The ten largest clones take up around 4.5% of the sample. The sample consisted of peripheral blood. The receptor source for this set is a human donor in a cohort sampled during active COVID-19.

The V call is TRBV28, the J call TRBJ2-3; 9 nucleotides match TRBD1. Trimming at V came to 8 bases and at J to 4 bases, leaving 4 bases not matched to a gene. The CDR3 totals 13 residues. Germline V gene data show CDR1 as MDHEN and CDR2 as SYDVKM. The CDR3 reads CASRTGGPDTQYF. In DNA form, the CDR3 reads TGTGCCAGCCGTACAGGGGGCCCAGATACGCAGTATTTT.

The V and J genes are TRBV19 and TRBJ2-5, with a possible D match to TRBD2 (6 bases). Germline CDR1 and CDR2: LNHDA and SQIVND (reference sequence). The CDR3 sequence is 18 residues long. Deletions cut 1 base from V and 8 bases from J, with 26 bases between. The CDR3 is CASSIVGGTGGAPRTQYF. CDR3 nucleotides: TGTGCCAGTAGTATAGTGGGGGGAACGGGCGGAGCCCCACGAACCCAGTACTTC.

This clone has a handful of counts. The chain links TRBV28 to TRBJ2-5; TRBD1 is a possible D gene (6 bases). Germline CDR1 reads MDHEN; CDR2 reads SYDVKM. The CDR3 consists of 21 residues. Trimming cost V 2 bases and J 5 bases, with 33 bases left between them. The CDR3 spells CASSLRGQGTRTTLPKETQYF. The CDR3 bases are TGTGCCAGCAGTTTACGAGGGCAGGGGACAAGAACTACCCTCCCCAAGGAGACCCAGTACTTC.

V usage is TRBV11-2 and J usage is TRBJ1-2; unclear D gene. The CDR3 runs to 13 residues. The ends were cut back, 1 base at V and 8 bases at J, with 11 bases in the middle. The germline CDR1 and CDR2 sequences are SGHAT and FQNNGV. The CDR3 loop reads CASSLGLTYGYTF. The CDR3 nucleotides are TGTGCCAGCAGCTTAGGTTTAACATACGGCTACACCTTC.

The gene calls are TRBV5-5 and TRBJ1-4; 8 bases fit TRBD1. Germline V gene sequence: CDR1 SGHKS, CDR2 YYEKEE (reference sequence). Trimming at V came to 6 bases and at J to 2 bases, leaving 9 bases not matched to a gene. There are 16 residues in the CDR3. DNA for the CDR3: TGTGCCAGCACTCTGGACAGGGCGAGCACTAATGAAAAACTGTTTTTT. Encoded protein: CASTLDRASTNEKLFF.

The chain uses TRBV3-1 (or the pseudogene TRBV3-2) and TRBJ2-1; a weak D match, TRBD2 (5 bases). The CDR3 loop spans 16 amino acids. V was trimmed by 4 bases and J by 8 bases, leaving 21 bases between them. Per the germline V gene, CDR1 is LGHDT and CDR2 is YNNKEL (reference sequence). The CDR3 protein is CASSPSSTALGYEQFF. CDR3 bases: TGTGCCAGCAGCCCCTCTAGCACTGCGCTTGGCTATGAGCAGTTCTTC.

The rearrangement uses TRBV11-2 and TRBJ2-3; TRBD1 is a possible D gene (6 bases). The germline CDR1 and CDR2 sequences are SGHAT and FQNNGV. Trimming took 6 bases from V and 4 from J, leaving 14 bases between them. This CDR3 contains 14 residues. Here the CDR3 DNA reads TGTGCCAGCAGAGTAGGGGGTGGACCAGATACGCAGTATTTT. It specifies CASRVGGGPDTQYF.

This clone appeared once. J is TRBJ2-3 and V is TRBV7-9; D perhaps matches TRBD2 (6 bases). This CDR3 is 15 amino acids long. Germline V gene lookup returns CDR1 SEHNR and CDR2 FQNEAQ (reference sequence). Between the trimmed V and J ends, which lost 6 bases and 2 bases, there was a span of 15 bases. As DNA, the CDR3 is TGTGCCAGCAGGGGACGGGGGTTATACACAGATACGCAGTATTTT. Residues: CASRGRGLYTDTQYF.

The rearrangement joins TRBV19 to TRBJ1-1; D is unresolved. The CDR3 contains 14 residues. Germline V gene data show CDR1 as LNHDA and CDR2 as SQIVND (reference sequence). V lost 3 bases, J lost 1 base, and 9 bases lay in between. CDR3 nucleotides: TGTGCCAGTAGTATTAAAAACGGGAACACTGAAGCTTTCTTT. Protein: CASSIKNGNTEAFF. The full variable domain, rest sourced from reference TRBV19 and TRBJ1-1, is DGGITQSPKYLFRKEGQNVTLSCEQNLNHDAMYWYRQDPGQGLRLIYYSQIVNDFQKGDIAEGYSVSREKKESFPLTVTSAQKNPTAFYLCASSIKNGNTEAFFGQGTRLTVV.

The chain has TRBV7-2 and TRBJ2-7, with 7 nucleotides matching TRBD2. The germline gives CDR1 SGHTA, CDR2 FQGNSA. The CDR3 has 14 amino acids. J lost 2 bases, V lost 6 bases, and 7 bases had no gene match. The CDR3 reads CASSPGGSTYEQYV. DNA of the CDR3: TGTGCCAGCAGTCCCGGGGGGAGTACCTACGAGCAGTACGTC.

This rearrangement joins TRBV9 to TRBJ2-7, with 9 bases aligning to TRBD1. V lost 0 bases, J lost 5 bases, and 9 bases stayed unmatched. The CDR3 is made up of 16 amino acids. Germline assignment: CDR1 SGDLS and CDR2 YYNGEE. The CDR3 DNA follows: TGTGCCAGCAGCGTAGCCCCATCGGGGACAGGGAACGAGCAGTACTTC. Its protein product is CASSVAPSGTGNEQYF. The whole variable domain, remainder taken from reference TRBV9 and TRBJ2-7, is DSGVTQTPKHLITATGQRVTLRCSPRSGDLSVYWYQQSLDQGLQFLIQYYNGEERAKGNILERFSAQQFPDLHSELNLSSLELGDSALYFCASSVAPSGTGNEQYFGPGTRLTVT.

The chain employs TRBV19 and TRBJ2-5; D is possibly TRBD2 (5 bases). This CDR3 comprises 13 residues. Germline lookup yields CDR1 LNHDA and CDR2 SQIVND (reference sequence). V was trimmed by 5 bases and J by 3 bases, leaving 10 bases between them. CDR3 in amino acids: CASSETGKETQYF. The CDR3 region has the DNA TGTGCCAGTAGTGAGACCGGGAAAGAGACCCAGTACTTC.

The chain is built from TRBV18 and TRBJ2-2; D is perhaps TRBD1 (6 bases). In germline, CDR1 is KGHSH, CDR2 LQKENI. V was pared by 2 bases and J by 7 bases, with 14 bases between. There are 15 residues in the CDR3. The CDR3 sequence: CASSPVRQVVGELFF. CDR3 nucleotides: TGTGCCAGCTCACCAGTCCGACAGGTAGTCGGGGAGCTGTTTTTT.

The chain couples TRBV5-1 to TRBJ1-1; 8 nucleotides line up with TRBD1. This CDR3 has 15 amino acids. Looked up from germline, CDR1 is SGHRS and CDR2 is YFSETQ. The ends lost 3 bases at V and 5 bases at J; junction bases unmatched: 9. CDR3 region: CASSSQGQGRTEAFF. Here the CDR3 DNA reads TGCGCCAGCAGCTCTCAAGGACAGGGAAGGACTGAAGCTTTCTTT.

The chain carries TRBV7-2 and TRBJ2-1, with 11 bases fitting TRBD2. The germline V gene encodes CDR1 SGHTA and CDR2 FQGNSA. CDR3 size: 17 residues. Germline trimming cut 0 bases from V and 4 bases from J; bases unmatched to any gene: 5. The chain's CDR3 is CASSLAPTSGGYNEQFF. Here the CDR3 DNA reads TGTGCCAGCAGCTTAGCCCCCACTAGCGGGGGTTACAATGAGCAGTTCTTC.

The CDR3 protein is CASSSMAGDTQYF. The CDR3, as DNA: TGCGCCAGCAGCTCGATGGCCGGGGATACGCAGTATTTT. The rearrangement links TRBV5-1 to TRBJ2-3, with unresolved D. V was trimmed by 3 bases and J by 6 bases, leaving 11 bases between them. Per the germline V gene, CDR1 is SGHRS and CDR2 is YFSETQ. The CDR3 runs 13 residues.

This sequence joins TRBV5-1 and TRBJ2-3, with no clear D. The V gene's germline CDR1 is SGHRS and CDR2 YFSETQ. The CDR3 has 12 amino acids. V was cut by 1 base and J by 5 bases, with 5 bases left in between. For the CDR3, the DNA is TGCGCCAGCAGCTTGTCCTTAGATACGCAGTATTTT. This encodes CASSLSLDTQYF.

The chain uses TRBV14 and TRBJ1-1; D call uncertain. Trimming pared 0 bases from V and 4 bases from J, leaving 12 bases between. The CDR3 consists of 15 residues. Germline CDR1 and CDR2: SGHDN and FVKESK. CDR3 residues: CASSQDWVGGTEAFF. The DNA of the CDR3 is TGTGCCAGCAGCCAAGATTGGGTAGGAGGCACTGAAGCTTTCTTT.

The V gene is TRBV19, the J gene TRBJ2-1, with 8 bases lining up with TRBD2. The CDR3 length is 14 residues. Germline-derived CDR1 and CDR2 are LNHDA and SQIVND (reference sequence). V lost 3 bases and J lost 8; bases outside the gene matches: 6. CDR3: CASSIRREAYEQFF. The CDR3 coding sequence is TGTGCCAGTAGTATCCGGCGGGAGGCATATGAGCAGTTCTTC. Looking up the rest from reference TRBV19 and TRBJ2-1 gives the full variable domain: DGGITQSPKYLFRKEGQNVTLSCEQNLNHDAMYWYRQDPGQGLRLIYYSQIVNDFQKGDIAEGYSVSREKKESFPLTVTSAQKNPTAFYLCASSIRREAYEQFFGPGTRLTVL.

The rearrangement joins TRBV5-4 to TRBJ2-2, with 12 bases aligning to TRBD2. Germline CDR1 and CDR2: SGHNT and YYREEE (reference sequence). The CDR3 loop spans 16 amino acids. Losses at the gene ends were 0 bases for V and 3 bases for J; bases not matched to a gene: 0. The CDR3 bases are TGTGCCAGCAGCTTGGGACTAGCGGGAGACACCGGGGAGCTGTTTTTT. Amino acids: CASSLGLAGDTGELFF.

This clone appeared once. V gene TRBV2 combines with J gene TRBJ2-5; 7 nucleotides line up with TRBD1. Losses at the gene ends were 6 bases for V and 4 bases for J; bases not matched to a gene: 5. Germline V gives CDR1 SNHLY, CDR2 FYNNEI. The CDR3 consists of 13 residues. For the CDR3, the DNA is TGTGCCAGCAGATACAGGGGCAGAGAGACCCAGTACTTC. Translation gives CASRYRGRETQYF. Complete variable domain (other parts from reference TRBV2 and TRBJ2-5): EPEVTQTPSHQVTQMGQEVILRCVPISNHLYFYWYRQILGQKVEFLVSFYNNEISEKSEIFDDQFSVERPDGSNFTLKIRSTKLEDSAMYFCASRYRGRETQYFGPGTRLLVL.

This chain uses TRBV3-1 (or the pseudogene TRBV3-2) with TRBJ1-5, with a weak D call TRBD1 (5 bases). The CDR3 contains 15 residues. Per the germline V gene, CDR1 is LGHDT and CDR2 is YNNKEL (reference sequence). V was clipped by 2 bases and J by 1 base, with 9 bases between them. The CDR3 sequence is CASSQSPGSNQPQHF. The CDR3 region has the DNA TGTGCCAGCAGCCAAAGCCCAGGGAGCAATCAGCCCCAGCATTTT.